This T cell receptor (beta chain) was observed in a study of blood T cell repertoires in COVID-19. The V gene's germline CDR1 is SGHDT and CDR2 YYEEEE. V lost 4 bases and J 2 bases, leaving 10 bases between the germline ends. CDR3 length equals 14 residues. Sequenced by immunoSEQ multiplex PCR; TCRdb stores in-frame clones only, minus some. Among some 500,000 clones listed, roughly nine tenths were seen once. This clone was seen only a few times. The V call is TRBV5-6, the J call TRBJ1-5; D is undetermined. Sequencing was performed on peripheral blood. This TCR came from a woman aged 45-59 years with COVID-19, enrolled during active disease. CDR3 bases: TGTGCCAGCAGCCAAAAGGCGGGCAATCAGCCCCAGCATTTT. It codes for CASSQKAGNQPQHF. The variable domain in full, with the rest retrieved from reference TRBV5-6 and TRBJ1-5, is DAGVTQSPTHLIKTRGQQVTLRCSPKSGHDTVSWYQQALGQGPQFIFQYYEEEERQRGNFPDRFSGHQFPNYSSELNVNALLLGDSALYLCASSQKAGNQPQHFGDGTRLSIL.